Sequencing of this T cell receptor beta chain was carried out in a study of OX40 agonist ivuxolimab in advanced cancers. For the study at large: From about 23 to 85 years was the age range, with a mean of approximately 58 years, and about 78% were male. Findings and caveats of the study: Low clonal expansion, among the lowest seen, marked partial responders at 0.1-3.0 mg/kg. CD8+ T cells showed, on average, more clonal expansion than CD4+ cells.

This CDR3 comprises 10 residues. Germline values: CDR1 MNHNS, CDR2 SASEGT. The ends were cut back, 3 bases at V and 9 bases at J, with 5 bases in the middle. Comment on this clone: What it binds is unknown.

Assay: immunoSEQ multiplex PCR; the TCRdb copy retains only in-frame clones and omits some. Seen here are fewer than 130,000 clones, about nine tenths observed once, and the top ten hold 0.27%. Source: CD4+ or CD8+ T cells sorted from blood, taken in a trial of the OX40 agonist ivuxolimab. This clonotype was sampled from an adult with an advanced solid tumor such as melanoma, head and neck, liver or kidney cancer. This chain uses TRBV6-1 with TRBJ2-5; D possibly uses TRBD1 or TRBD2 (5 bases each). The CDR3 region has the DNA TGTGCCAGCAGTGAGGGGGCCCAGTACTTC. It encodes CASSEGAQYF.